This entry describes one TCR beta chain. A junction boundary mismatches the germline segment, possibly from a read error. This sample was taken from a study of CD8 T cells in ankylosing spondylitis. This CDR3 is built from 16 residues. Germline V gene sequence: CDR1 DFQATT, CDR2 SNEGSKA (reference sequence). TCRdb fed the 5' RACE reads into MiXCR, producing one record per CDR3 protein. The repertoire holds roughly 180,000 distinct CDR3 sequences, with 10% to 15% as singletons. The TCR originated in a female donor with ankylosing spondylitis or in good health (not recorded which). The rearrangement uses TRBV20-1 and TRBJ1-2; perhaps TRBD1 as D (5 bases). Sequencing used blood, either unsorted or a sorted T cell fraction (not recorded which). This chain's CDR3 is CCARSASGPEDYGYTF. For the CDR3, the DNA is TGCTGTGCTAGATCAGCTTCGGGACCCGAAGACTATGGCTACACCTTC.